The 27 T cell receptor beta chains below come from one sample, sequenced in a study of siplizumab effects on memory and regulatory T cells. TCRdb's table, derived via immunoSEQ multiplex PCR, lists solely in-frame clones and lacks some. The repertoire holds about 66,000 clones, with approximately 97% as singletons. Sequencing input: naive CD8+ T cells sorted from blood. Source of these receptors: a human donor in good health.

The J gene is TRBJ2-1, the V gene TRBV6-5; TRBD1 matches at 9 bases. Germline trimming cut 2 bases from V and 15 bases from J; bases unmatched to any gene: 5. The germline gives CDR1 MNHEY, CDR2 SVGAGI. The CDR3 contains 12 residues. The CDR3 loop is CASSYPGQGMFF. The CDR3 DNA reads as TGTGCCAGCAGTTACCCGGGACAGGGTATGTTCTTC.

CDR3 in DNA: TGTGCCAGCAGCTTAGCCCCAGGGGGAAGCTACGAGCAGTACTTC. Protein product: CASSLAPGGSYEQYF. The gene calls are TRBV11-2 and TRBJ2-7; 7 bases fit TRBD1. The germline V gene encodes CDR1 SGHAT and CDR2 FQNNGV. V dropped 1 base and J dropped 3; count of bases not matched to a gene: 6. This CDR3 spans 15 amino acids.

The chain carries TRBV30 and TRBJ2-3, with D possibly being TRBD2 (6 bases). Germline V lookup: CDR1 GTSNPN, CDR2 SVGIG (reference sequence). The ends were cut back, 2 bases at V and 3 bases at J, with 9 bases in the middle. This CDR3 is built from 13 residues. CDR3 in amino acids: CAWSRGWTDTQYF. In DNA, the CDR3 is TGTGCCTGGAGTCGGGGGTGGACAGATACGCAGTATTTT.

The chain joins TRBV28 to TRBJ2-5, with TRBD2 matching 10 bases. The germline V gene has CDR1 MDHEN and CDR2 SYDVKM. This CDR3 region has 11 residues. V lost 6 bases and J lost 12; bases outside the gene matches: 4. The CDR3 loop reads CASSHGLAEYF. The DNA of the CDR3 is TGTGCCAGCAGCCACGGACTAGCGGAGTACTTC.

The chain uses TRBV7-9 and TRBJ2-5; 11 bases map to TRBD2. CDR1 SEHNR and CDR2 FQNEAQ come from the germline V gene (reference sequence). V was pared by 5 bases and J by 0 bases, with 2 bases of the junction left unmatched. CDR3 length: 15 amino acids. The CDR3 loop reads CASSPTSGDQETQYF. DNA of the CDR3: TGTGCCAGCAGCCCGACTAGCGGGGACCAAGAGACCCAGTACTTC.

V gene TRBV2 combines with J gene TRBJ1-1; no reliable D call. The CDR3 is 12 amino acids. The germline V gene has CDR1 SNHLY and CDR2 FYNNEI. Trimming took off 5 bases at V and 0 bases at J, with 4 bases between the two ends. The DNA for the CDR3 is TGTGCCAGCAGTTACTTGAACACTGAAGCTTTCTTT. It translates to CASSYLNTEAFF.

The chain links TRBV30 to TRBJ1-6, with 8 bases lining up with TRBD1. The CDR3 spans 18 residues. After removal of 0 bases from V and 0 bases from J, the junction contained 7 bases not matched to a gene. Germline V gene data show CDR1 as GTSNPN and CDR2 as SVGIG (reference sequence). The CDR3 spells CAWSVGQGQSSYNSPLHF. CDR3 DNA: TGTGCCTGGAGTGTCGGACAGGGTCAGAGCTCCTATAATTCACCCCTCCACTTT.

The J gene is TRBJ2-7, the V gene TRBV19; tentatively, D is TRBD1 or TRBD2 (7 bases each). CDR3 size: 16 residues. The germline V gene encodes CDR1 LNHDA and CDR2 SQIVND (reference sequence). V lost 10 bases and J lost 2, with 24 bases in between. In DNA, the CDR3 is TGTGCCACCCAGGGGGGGCAGGGGTCCGAACCCTACGAGCAGTACTTC. Its protein product is CATQGGQGSEPYEQYF.

The chain recombines TRBV27 with TRBJ2-5; 10 bases line up with TRBD1. The CDR3 contains 18 residues. The V and J ends lost 4 bases and 4 bases, in that order; junction bases with no gene match: 15. CDR1 and CDR2 (germline): MNHEY, SMNVEV (reference sequence). The chain's CDR3 is CASSSRVLDRGRVETQYF. DNA for the CDR3: TGTGCCAGCAGTTCCCGGGTCCTAGACAGGGGGCGCGTAGAGACCCAGTACTTC.

This sequence joins TRBV7-6 and TRBJ1-1; 11 positions agree with TRBD1. V shed 4 bases, J shed 3 bases, and the junction held 13 bases outside the gene matches. Germline-derived CDR1 and CDR2 are SGHVS and FNYEAQ. The CDR3 runs 18 residues. CDR3 DNA sequence: TGTGCCAGCAGCTCAGGACAGGGGGCCCTCCGGGGGTACACTGAAGCTTTCTTT. It translates to CASSSGQGALRGYTEAFF.

This chain uses TRBV7-8 with TRBJ2-1; D possibly uses TRBD1 or TRBD2 (5 bases each). Trimming stripped 2 bases from V and 8 bases from J, with 7 bases between. The germline V gene has CDR1 SGHVS and CDR2 FQNEAQ. This CDR3 comprises 12 residues. Written as DNA, the CDR3 is TGTGCCAGCAGCTTAAGAGGGGATGAGCAGTTCTTC. This sequence encodes CASSLRGDEQFF.

The chain recombines TRBV9 with TRBJ2-2; D is perhaps TRBD2 (6 bases). Per germline, CDR1 SGDLS and CDR2 YYNGEE. V was shortened by 4 bases and J by 3 bases, with 16 bases between the two germline ends. This CDR3 contains 16 residues. CDR3 in DNA: TGTGCCAGCAGCACGTCGACTAGAGGGGACACCGGGGAGCTGTTTTTT. It specifies CASSTSTRGDTGELFF.

The V and J genes are TRBV27 and TRBJ1-5, with D uncertain. CDR1 and CDR2 from the germline V gene are MNHEY and SMNVEV (reference sequence). CDR3 length: 14 amino acids. V was shortened by 0 bases and J by 6 bases, with 9 bases between the two germline ends. The CDR3 nucleotides read TGTGCCAGCAGTTTATCCAGCATCGGTCAGCCCCAGCATTTT. Protein sequence: CASSLSSIGQPQHF.

The chain is built from TRBV27 and TRBJ2-2; D gene unclear. CDR1 is MNHEY and CDR2 is SMNVEV in the germline V gene (reference sequence). Trimming removed 0 bases from V and 3 bases from J, with 5 bases in between. CDR3 length: 14 amino acids. The CDR3 nucleotides read TGTGCCAGCAGTTTATCAGGGTACACCGGGGAGCTGTTTTTT. This codes for CASSLSGYTGELFF.

The V gene is TRBV25-1, the J gene TRBJ2-3, with a tentative D call TRBD1 (5 bases). The V end lost 2 bases, the J end lost 9 bases, and 24 bases lay between the germline ends. The CDR3 spans 17 residues. Germline V lookup: CDR1 MGHDK, CDR2 SYGVNS. CDR3 region: CASSEPPAYSTAQTQYF. In nucleotides, the CDR3 is TGTGCCAGCAGTGAACCCCCCGCGTACTCGACAGCCCAAACGCAGTATTTT.

V gene TRBV28 combines with J gene TRBJ2-5, with D perhaps TRBD1 or TRBD2 (5 bases each). Germline V lookup: CDR1 MDHEN, CDR2 SYDVKM. V shed 5 bases and J shed 5 bases, with 21 bases lying between them. CDR3 length: 16 residues. CDR3 bases: TGTGCCAGCAGTACCTACCGGGACGGGTCCAGGGAGACCCAGTACTTC. Translating it yields CASSTYRDGSRETQYF.

This chain's CDR3 is CATGIGGYEQYF. The CDR3 nucleotides are TGTGCCACCGGTATCGGGGGCTACGAGCAGTACTTC. V gene TRBV15 combines with J gene TRBJ2-7; possible D gene TRBD2, 6 bases. V lost 8 bases and J lost 3, with 11 bases in between. The germline gives CDR1 LNHNV, CDR2 YYDKDF (reference sequence). The CDR3 covers 12 residues.

About this clone: This sample includes further DNA sequences coding for the same CDR3. This sequence joins TRBV5-1 and TRBJ1-1; TRBD1 matches 8 bases. Germline values: CDR1 SGHRS, CDR2 YFSETQ. With V trimmed by 4 bases and J by 1 base, 3 bases remained unmatched. This CDR3 spans 14 amino acids. The DNA of the CDR3 is TGCGCCAGCAGCGGAGGACAGGGGAACACTGAAGCTTTCTTT. The encoded protein is CASSGGQGNTEAFF.

The chain has TRBV5-6 and TRBJ2-6; weak D call: TRBD2 (5 bases). The CDR3 has 16 residues. Trimming left V 7 bases short and J 4 bases short, with 18 bases between. Germline-derived CDR1 and CDR2 are SGHDT and YYEEEE. CDR3 residues: CASGLAWVAGANVLTF. The DNA of the CDR3 is TGTGCCAGCGGCCTAGCCTGGGTGGCCGGGGCCAACGTCCTGACTTTC.

This chain joins TRBV6-1 and TRBJ2-2; D is perhaps TRBD1 (5 bases). This CDR3 comprises 12 residues. Germline lookup yields CDR1 MNHNS and CDR2 SASEGT. V dropped 6 bases and J dropped 7 bases, with 9 bases sitting between them. CDR3 nucleotide sequence: TGTGCCAGCAGAGCAGGGTTCGGGGAGCTGTTTTTT. Its protein is CASRAGFGELFF.

The V and J genes are TRBV27 and TRBJ2-2; perhaps TRBD2 as D (5 bases). Trimming shortened V by 2 bases and J by 6 bases, and 7 bases separated the two germline ends. Germline CDR1 reads MNHEY; CDR2 reads SMNVEV (reference sequence). The length of the CDR3 is 13 residues. DNA for the CDR3: TGTGCCAGCAGTTTAGCGGGTCCCGGGGAGCTGTTTTTT. Translation: CASSLAGPGELFF.

The chain uses TRBV6-1 and TRBJ2-5; no firm D call. This CDR3 has 15 amino acids. Looked up from germline, CDR1 is MNHNS and CDR2 is SASEGT. V lost 1 base and J lost 1, with 10 bases in between. CDR3 amino acids: CASSEGVAAQETQYF. CDR3 bases: TGTGCCAGCAGTGAAGGCGTGGCGGCCCAAGAGACCCAGTACTTC.

The V gene is TRBV15, the J gene TRBJ2-7; unclear D gene. The CDR3 spans 13 residues. V lost 4 bases to trimming and J lost 0 bases, with 7 bases between them. The germline V gene has CDR1 LNHNV and CDR2 YYDKDF (reference sequence). DNA for the CDR3: TGTGCCACCAGCAATACACTCTCCTACGAGCAGTACTTC. Its protein is CATSNTLSYEQYF.

The V gene is TRBV4-1, the J gene TRBJ2-7; a possible D gene is TRBD1 (6 bases). V lost 0 bases and J lost 3, with 12 bases in between. Germline-derived CDR1 and CDR2 are MGHRA and YSYEKL. CDR3 length equals 15 residues. As DNA, the CDR3 is TGCGCCAGCAGCCAAGATAGCTGGGACAACTACGAGCAGTACTTC. This sequence encodes CASSQDSWDNYEQYF.

V is TRBV15 and J is TRBJ1-2; a possible D gene is TRBD1 (5 bases). Germline loops: CDR1 LNHNV, CDR2 YYDKDF (reference sequence). The germline V and J ends were trimmed by 5 bases and 4 bases, with 23 bases remaining between them. The length of the CDR3 is 17 residues. The CDR3 DNA is TGTGCCACCAGCCTGGACCGCACAGGTCCTGAAGGCTATGGCTACACCTTC. Translating it yields CATSLDRTGPEGYGYTF.

The chain links TRBV13 to TRBJ2-1; 7 positions agree with TRBD2. Trimming cost V 2 bases and J 7 bases; bases outside gene matches: 8. The germline gives CDR1 PRHDT, CDR2 FYEKMQ (reference sequence). The length of the CDR3 is 15 residues. The CDR3 is CASSLRRAGDNEQFF. The CDR3 DNA sequence: TGTGCCAGCAGCTTACGGCGGGCGGGGGATAATGAGCAGTTCTTC.

The rearrangement uses TRBV9 and TRBJ1-1; 7 bases map to TRBD1. The CDR3 is 15 residues long. V lost 0 bases to trimming and J lost 0 bases; unmatched junction nucleotides: 2. In germline, CDR1 is SGDLS, CDR2 YYNGEE. The CDR3: CASSVETGLNTEAFF. The DNA for the CDR3 is TGTGCCAGCAGCGTAGAGACAGGGTTGAACACTGAAGCTTTCTTT.